This T cell receptor beta chain is drawn from a study of multiple sclerosis patients with progressive multifocal leukoencephalopathy. Study information: The control group, sampled over time, had multiple sclerosis, received natalizumab and did not develop PML.

Time point reported: before natalizumab initiation. All PML patients were female, and all patients had earlier interferon beta. Every PCR reaction included synthetic inline CDR3 controls for all V-J pairings. Here immunoSEQ multiplex PCR was the method, and the copy in TCRdb shows in-frame clones only, minus some. There are 31,000 or so clones in the sample; about nine tenths occur only once, and over 1.3% lies in the top ten. CDR3 size: 14 residues. Germline V gene data show CDR1 as LNHNV and CDR2 as YYDKDF (reference sequence). The V end lost 5 bases, the J end lost 7 bases, and 15 bases lay between the germline ends.

The specimen sequenced was PBMCs. The gene calls are TRBV15 and TRBJ2-1; D gene ambiguous. This clonotype was obtained from a human donor with multiple sclerosis. Written as DNA, the CDR3 is TGTGCCACCAGCCTGGATCGAGTGTCGAATGAGCAGTTCTTC. Its protein product is CATSLDRVSNEQFF.